This is a list of T cell receptor beta chains from one sample in a study of OX40 agonist ivuxolimab in advanced cancers. TCRdb's table, derived via immunoSEQ multiplex PCR, lists solely in-frame clones and lacks some. This repertoire shows 20,000 or so clones, 87% found once; its top ten account for over 20%. The input for sequencing was CD4+ or CD8+ T cells sorted from blood, taken in a trial of the OX40 agonist ivuxolimab. These receptors came from an adult with an advanced solid tumor such as melanoma, head and neck, liver or kidney cancer. Both conserved end residues are part of each CDR3. D genes are given only for firm matches. Part of the rows lack a size; the others show once, few, many or a class for expanded clones.

d_gene	v_gene	j_gene	abundance	CDR3aa	CDR3nt
NA	TRBV7-9	TRBJ1-1	NA	CASSLVTGNTEAFF	TGTGCCAGCAGCTTAGTTACGGGAAACACTGAAGCTTTCTTT
NA	TRBV2	TRBJ2-1	NA	CASILWGRGNEQFF	TGTGCCAGCATTCTATGGGGGCGGGGAAATGAGCAGTTCTTC
NA	TRBV9	TRBJ1-1	NA	CASSVVTAYPSDAFF	TGTGCCAGCAGCGTCGTGACAGCGTACCCCTCTGATGCTTTCTTT
NA	TRBV6-5	TRBJ1-1	NA	CASSLSYGGTEAFF	TGTGCCAGCAGTTTGTCTTATGGCGGGACTGAAGCTTTCTTT
NA	TRBV6-1	TRBJ2-7	NA	CASSEVGLTYEQYF	TGTGCCAGCAGTGAAGTCGGGCTAACCTACGAGCAGTACTTC
NA	TRBV6-1	TRBJ1-2	NA	CASLSRTELFYGYTF	TGTGCCAGCTTATCCCGGACAGAGCTTTTTTATGGCTACACCTTC
NA	TRBV13	TRBJ2-1	NA	CASSSRPYNEQFF	TGTGCCAGCAGCTCCCGACCCTACAATGAGCAGTTCTTC
NA	TRBV5-1	TRBJ2-5	NA	CASSLAIGAGVQETQYF	TGCGCCAGCAGCTTGGCCATAGGGGCCGGGGTCCAAGAGACCCAGTACTTC
TRBD1	TRBV2	TRBJ1-1	NA	CAVGTEQGVREAFF	TGTGCCGTAGGGACAGAACAGGGGGTTAGGGAAGCTTTCTTT
NA	TRBV19	TRBJ2-1	NA	CASRPGGLGSEQFF	TGTGCCAGCAGACCAGGGGGGCTGGGGAGTGAGCAGTTCTTC
TRBD1	TRBV11-3	TRBJ2-3	NA	CASSRDRGLADTQYF	TGTGCCAGCAGCCGGGACAGGGGGCTTGCGGATACGCAGTATTTT
NA	TRBV7-6	TRBJ2-4	NA	CASSLATGTVGIQYF	TGTGCCAGCAGCTTAGCGACAGGAACCGTAGGCATTCAGTACTTC
TRBD1	TRBV10-3	TRBJ2-7	NA	CAISDGQGAVEQYF	TGTGCCATCAGTGACGGACAGGGGGCTGTCGAGCAGTACTTC
TRBD1	TRBV5-4	TRBJ1-2	NA	CASSFGQGAYYGYTF	TGTGCCAGCAGCTTCGGACAGGGGGCTTACTATGGCTACACCTTC
NA	TRBV2	TRBJ1-2	once	CARTTSAGIGYGYTF	TGTGCCAGGACAACGTCCGCGGGTATCGGCTATGGCTACACCTTC
NA	TRBV7-6	TRBJ1-3	NA	CASSLPTGGAPGAGNTIYF	TGTGCCAGCAGCTTACCGACCGGGGGTGCCCCGGGCGCTGGAAACACCATATATTTT
TRBD1	TRBV27	TRBJ2-7	NA	CASSSSVRGLYEQYF	TGTGCCAGCAGTTCGTCCGTCAGGGGGCTCTACGAGCAGTACTTC
NA	TRBV29-1	TRBJ1-2	NA	CSVWAPEENYGYTF	TGCAGCGTCTGGGCCCCAGAAGAGAACTATGGCTACACCTTC
TRBD1	TRBV28	TRBJ1-1	NA	CASSSGTGPTEAFF	TGTGCCAGCAGCTCCGGGACAGGGCCCACTGAAGCTTTCTTT
NA	TRBV7-9	TRBJ2-7	NA	CASSPDTYEQYF	TGTGCCAGCAGCCCTGATACCTACGAGCAGTACTTC
NA	TRBV9	TRBJ1-4	NA	CASSFGGTTNEKLFF	TGTGCCAGCAGCTTCGGGGGTACAACTAATGAAAAACTGTTTTTT
NA	TRBV11-3	TRBJ2-7	NA	CASSSRSGTRPYEQYF	TGTGCCAGCAGCTCAAGATCCGGGACAAGACCCTACGAGCAGTACTTC
TRBD1	TRBV27	TRBJ1-4	once	CASSPRTGKTTNEKLFF	TGTGCCAGCAGTCCGCGGACAGGCAAGACAACTAATGAAAAACTGTTTTTT
NA	TRBV7-2	TRBJ1-1	NA	CASSLAPGSKGAFF	TGTGCCAGCAGCTTAGCCCCGGGTTCTAAGGGGGCTTTCTTT
NA	TRBV7-8	TRBJ1-1	NA	CASSSSLGNTEAFF	TGTGCCAGCAGCTCATCATTGGGGAACACTGAAGCTTTCTTT
NA	TRBV7-9	TRBJ1-3	NA	CASSQGPFSGNTIYF	TGTGCCAGCAGCCAAGGACCTTTCTCTGGAAACACCATATATTTT
NA	TRBV11-3	TRBJ1-2	NA	CASSRTRAANYGYTF	TGTGCCAGCAGCCGCACTCGAGCCGCTAACTATGGCTACACCTTC
NA	TRBV10-2	TRBJ1-2	NA	CASSEEQLNYGYTF	TGCGCCAGCAGTGAGGAACAGCTTAACTATGGCTACACCTTC
TRBD2	TRBV4-3	TRBJ2-5	NA	CASSQERAGAGPEETQYF	TGCGCCAGCAGCCAGGAGAGGGCGGGAGCAGGCCCCGAAGAGACCCAGTACTTC
NA	TRBV5-1	TRBJ2-3	few	CASGPYYTDTQYF	TGCGCCAGCGGACCTTACTACACAGATACGCAGTATTTT
NA	TRBV6-5	TRBJ2-7	NA	CASSFRGANEQYF	TGTGCCAGCAGCTTCCGGGGGGCCAACGAGCAGTACTTC
NA	TRBV29-1	TRBJ2-7	once	CSVDLTGRTGYEQYF	TGCAGCGTTGATTTAACGGGCAGGACCGGCTACGAGCAGTACTTC
NA	TRBV4-1	TRBJ1-1	NA	CASSQVAVGNTEAFF	TGCGCCAGCAGCCAAGTTGCAGTGGGGAACACTGAAGCTTTCTTT
NA	TRBV6-5	TRBJ1-1	NA	CASNMGSKTEAFF	TGTGCCAGCAATATGGGGAGTAAGACTGAAGCTTTCTTT
NA	TRBV7-8	TRBJ2-7	NA	CASSLALQLVYEQYF	TGTGCCAGCAGCTTAGCGCTACAGCTAGTCTACGAGCAGTACTTC
NA	TRBV7-2	TRBJ2-7	NA	CASSTFQGGNEQYF	TGTGCCAGCAGCACATTTCAGGGGGGGAACGAGCAGTACTTC
TRBD2	TRBV6-5	TRBJ2-1	medium-sized	CASSYGERGGHNEQFF	TGTGCCAGCAGTTACGGGGAGCGGGGGGGCCACAATGAGCAGTTCTTC
NA	TRBV20-1	TRBJ1-1	NA	CSTILNTEAFF	TGCAGTACTATCTTGAACACTGAAGCTTTCTTT
TRBD1	TRBV19	TRBJ1-1	NA	CASTQGETEAFF	TGTGCCAGTACCCAGGGGGAAACTGAAGCTTTCTTT
NA	TRBV11-2	TRBJ2-5	once	CASSLGAGSPRETQYF	TGTGCCAGCAGCTTAGGGGCAGGGAGCCCCCGAGAGACCCAGTACTTC
NA	TRBV28	TRBJ1-1	NA	CASILTGLNTEAFF	TGTGCCAGCATTCTCACAGGTTTGAACACTGAAGCTTTCTTT
NA	TRBV7-9	TRBJ2-7	NA	CAGQGSGEQYF	TGTGCCGGGCAGGGGAGCGGGGAGCAGTACTTC
NA	TRBV5-4	TRBJ1-1	few	CASSQHREAFF	TGTGCCAGCAGCCAACACCGTGAAGCTTTCTTT
NA	TRBV21-1	TRBJ2-3	NA	CASSGLAGGSTDTQYF	TGTGCCAGCAGCGGGCTAGCGGGGGGTTCCACAGATACGCAGTATTTT
TRBD1	TRBV28	TRBJ1-2	NA	CASSPGQGSVNYGYTF	TGTGCCAGCAGTCCCGGACAGGGGTCTGTTAACTATGGCTACACCTTC
NA	TRBV27	TRBJ1-2	once	CASSLMPSPKGGYTF	TGTGCCAGCAGTTTAATGCCCTCCCCGAAGGGTGGCTACACCTTC
NA	TRBV19	TRBJ2-1	NA	CASLKKEGQDEQFF	TGTGCCTCCTTAAAGAAGGAGGGTCAGGATGAGCAGTTCTTC
NA	TRBV27	TRBJ2-1	once	CASSLSLGNEQFF	TGTGCCAGCAGTTTATCGCTCGGAAATGAGCAGTTCTTC
NA	TRBV21-1	TRBJ2-3	NA	CASSKVTSGGNSTDTQYF	TGTGCCAGCAGCAAAGTGACTAGTGGGGGGAATAGCACAGATACGCAGTATTTT